This T cell receptor beta chain was identified during a study of T cells after yellow fever vaccination. Overall study results and limits: Among primary-vaccination clones, most reappeared after the booster, at 96% for CD4 and around 90% for CD8.

The V end lost 4 bases, the J end lost 0 bases, and 9 bases lay between the germline ends. Germline V CDR1 and CDR2: LGHDT, YNNKEL (reference sequence). This CDR3 is built from 14 residues. Points on this clonotype: Its antigen is as yet unknown.

From the 5' RACE reads, TCRdb called clonotypes with MiXCR, one entry per CDR3 protein. The data show around 300,000 distinct CDR3 sequences, approximately 4% seen once. The rearrangement links TRBV3-1 to TRBJ1-2; a possible D gene is TRBD1 (5 bases). This specimen was PBMCs, taken 5 days after the yellow fever booster vaccination. This clonotype was sampled from a young man who received the YFV17D yellow fever vaccine. The CDR3 DNA reads as TGTGCCAGCAGCCCCGGGGCGGCTAACTATGGCTACACCTTC. This encodes CASSPGAANYGYTF.